Detailed here is one TCR beta chain. There is no known antigen for this receptor. No much larger clone is present one base from it, and per-base qualities are unavailable. Using the deep immunoSEQ assay, multiplex PCR amplified TCR CDR3 regions from genomic DNA. Genomic DNA extracted from each cell subset was distributed evenly over all wells of several immunoSEQ 96-well plates, and each plate served as one replicate. Each replicate PCR for sorted subsets received approximately 220 ng genomic DNA, equal to about 29,000 T cell genomes. Purified libraries were quantified with a Qubit 3.0 fluorometer, sized on a Bioanalyzer 2100, and re-quantified with the KAPA Library Quantification kit. A separate single-read 150-cycle Illumina NextSeq 550 flow cell was used to sequence each immunoSEQ 96-well plate. The source study handled its data this way. Because the immunoSEQ output included only junctional sequences and no quality scores, the filtering could not be the same as the filtering used for full-length reads. Sequences were annotated with PyIR, a Python wrapper for IgBLAST v1.9, and V/J genes and CDR3 were assigned using IMGT germline references. Reads were removed for weak V/J assignments (E-value above 1e-6), missing CDR3, stop codons, out-of-frame junctions, or ambiguous translated residues. V3J clonotypes were defined as sequences sharing the same inferred V gene, J gene, and CDR3 amino acid sequence. Percentage overlap between repertoires was computed as shared unique clonotypes divided by the size of the smaller repertoire. Richness of each repertoire was evaluated using RTK rarefaction, the Chao1 estimator, and Recon v2.1 estimates of unobserved clonotypes. Generation probabilities for all TCRbeta clonotypes obtained by the gDNA method from a handful of donors were computed using OLGA. This is the immuneACCESS table as TCRdb keeps it, with only in-frame sequences that have V and J called. A part of the clones is gone; compared with another copy, unresolved V genes explain less than half, and the rest is unexplained. V and J calls and clone size come straight from that table; D and trimming were deduced from the DNA. The sample profile shows around 2,000,000 clones; about 95% of them were found once. The top ten hold around 1% of the sample.

The sample is drawn from a study of shared clonotypes between healthy human individuals (dated by TCRdb to 2018 to 2021). The study in broad terms: A few men and two women, aged 18 to 49 years, made up the cohort. For each donor, CD4 naive and CD4 memory were each given three plates, CD8 naive was given two plates, and CD8 memory was given one plate. The study deeply sequenced blood TCR repertoires of about 5 healthy adults to estimate repertoire size and the extent of clonotype sharing between individuals. Different laboratories and diverse techniques were used to prepare libraries and sequence TCR repertoires, to increase sequencing depth and limit assay-specific biases. Each donor's leukapheresis produced roughly between roughly 0.9 and 8.9 billion PBMCs. The paper as a whole reports these results and caveats: Only blood was sampled, and tissue TCR repertoires likely differ from those in blood. The small number of donors limited the genetic and exposure-history diversity represented. Sharing across a few donors was observed for approximately 5% of naive CD4, around 3.5% of naive CD8, 2% to 2.5% of memory CD4, and around 0.44% of memory CD8 clonotypes. Based on pairwise subsampling, the degree of clonotype sharing among donors was expected to be affected by sequencing depth. Clonotypes shared by all four sorted-subset donors showed higher generation probabilities than non-shared clonotypes. Larger estimated clonotype richness was generally found for naive subsets than for memory subsets. Rarefaction of sorted-subset datasets indicated incomplete sequencing despite the large sequencing depth.

CD8 naive samples were obtained by positive selection for CCR7 among CD45RO-negative cells, yielding a CD45RA+CCR7+ population from which TemRA cells were excluded. The donors were healthy, HIV-negative adults who had no recently reported acute infections or vaccinations. Every donor was a Caucasian adult living in Nashville, Tennessee, USA. After blood collection by leukapheresis, PBMCs were isolated using Ficoll-Histopaque density gradient centrifugation and then cryopreserved in the vapor phase of liquid nitrogen. Purity and quantity of every magnetically sorted T cell population were checked by analytical flow cytometry. From each sorted fraction, genomic DNA was isolated and quantified by UV absorbance on a Nanodrop 2000c. Between the V and J ends, shortened by 0 bases and 0 bases respectively, the junction contains 10 bases. Taken from cysteine to phenylalanine, the CDR3 has 16 residues. Of the read, only the CDR3 DNA is kept; its 48 bases are in frame from base 1. CDR1 and CDR2 were assigned from the germline V gene as SGHDT and YYEEEE.

The TCR comes from a man aged 18 to 29 in good health. This chain is built from TRBV5-6 and TRBJ1-5; a tentative D call is TRBD1 (5 bases match). The sequenced sample consisted of naive CD8+ T cells sorted from blood. The label giving this sample's cell subset or site can be read as: CD45RA+CCR7+. The nucleotides are TGTGCCAGCAGCTTGGGGGGCCAGGGTAGCAATCAGCCCCAGCATTTT. This codes for CASSLGGQGSNQPQHF.